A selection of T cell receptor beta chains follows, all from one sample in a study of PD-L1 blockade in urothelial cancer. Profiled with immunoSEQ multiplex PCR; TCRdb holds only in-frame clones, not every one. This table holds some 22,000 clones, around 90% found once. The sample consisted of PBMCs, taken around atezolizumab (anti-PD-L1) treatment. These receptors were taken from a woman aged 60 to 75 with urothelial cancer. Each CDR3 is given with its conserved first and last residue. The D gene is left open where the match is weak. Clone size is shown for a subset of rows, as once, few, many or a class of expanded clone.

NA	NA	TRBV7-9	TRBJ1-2	TGTGCCAGCAGCCCTACCGCCCCCTATGGCTACACCTTC	CASSPTAPYGYTF
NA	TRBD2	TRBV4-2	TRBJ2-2	TGTGCCAGCAGCCAAGAACTAGCGGGAGTGGGTACCGGGGAGCTGTTTTTT	CASSQELAGVGTGELFF
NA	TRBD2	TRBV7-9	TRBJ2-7	TGTGCCAGCAGCTTAAGAACCGGGACTAGAGGCTACGAGCAGTACTTC	CASSLRTGTRGYEQYF
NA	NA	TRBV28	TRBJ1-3	TGTGCCAGCAGTACCCCATTCCCGAGGAGAGCCATATATTTT	CASSTPFPRRAIYF
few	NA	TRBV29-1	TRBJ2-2	TGCAGCGCGAATGGGGCAGGGGTGAGCACCGGGGAGCTGTTTTTT	CSANGAGVSTGELFF
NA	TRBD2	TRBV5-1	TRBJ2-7	TGCGCCAGCAGCTTCTTTAGCGGGAGCTCCTACGAGCAGTACTTC	CASSFFSGSSYEQYF
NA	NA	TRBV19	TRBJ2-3	TGTGCCACCGAAATGGAGCCCAGGGGTTACACAGATACGCAGTATTTT	CATEMEPRGYTDTQYF
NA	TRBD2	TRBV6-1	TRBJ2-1	TGTGCCAGCAGTGAAAGGTTTGCTAGCGGGAGGGGTATAGGTGAGCAGTTCTTC	CASSERFASGRGIGEQFF
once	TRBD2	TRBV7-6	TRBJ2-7	TGTGCCAGCAGCCCGGGGGGGGGACAACTCTACGAGCAGTACTTC	CASSPGGGQLYEQYF
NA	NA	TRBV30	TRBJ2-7	TGTGCCTGGAGTTCGCCTCCCAGCAGGGCATCCTACGAGCAGTACTTC	CAWSSPPSRASYEQYF
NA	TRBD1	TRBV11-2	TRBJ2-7	TGTGCCAGCAGCTTAGGACCGGGACAGACCTACGAGCAGTACTTC	CASSLGPGQTYEQYF
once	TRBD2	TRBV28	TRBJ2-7	TGTGCCAGCACCCTGGGCGGGAGGGTCCCCTACGAGCAGTACTTC	CASTLGGRVPYEQYF
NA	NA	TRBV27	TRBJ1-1	TGTGCCAGCAGTTTGACAGCGGGGGCTGAAGCTTTCTTT	CASSLTAGAEAFF
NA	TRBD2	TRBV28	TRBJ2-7	TGTGCCAGCAGTACCAGACCGACTAGCGGGAGGTTCTACGAGCAGTACTTC	CASSTRPTSGRFYEQYF
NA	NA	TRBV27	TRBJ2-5	TGTGCCAGCAGCTTTAGCGGAGAAGAGACCCAGTACTTC	CASSFSGEETQYF
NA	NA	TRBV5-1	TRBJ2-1	TGCGCCAGCAGTTTAAATTCTAATGAGCAGTTCTTC	CASSLNSNEQFF
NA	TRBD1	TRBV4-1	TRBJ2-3	TGCGCCAGCAGCCAGCCCCCCCGGGACAGGACAGATACGCAGTATTTT	CASSQPPRDRTDTQYF
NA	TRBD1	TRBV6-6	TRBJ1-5	TGTGCCAGCAGTTCGTGGGACAGAAATCAGCCCCAGCATTTT	CASSSWDRNQPQHF
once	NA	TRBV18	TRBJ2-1	TGTGCCAGCTCACCACGGGAACTAGATGAGCAGTTCTTC	CASSPRELDEQFF
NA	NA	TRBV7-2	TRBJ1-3	TGTGCCAGCAGCTTAGACAGCTTAAACGGAAACACCATATATTTT	CASSLDSLNGNTIYF
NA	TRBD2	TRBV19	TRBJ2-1	TGTGCCAGTAGTATAGGTCTAGCGGGGACGGAGCAGTTCTTC	CASSIGLAGTEQFF
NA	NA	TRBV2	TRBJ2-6	TGTGCCAGCAGGCCACAATCTGGGGCCAACGTCCTGACTTTC	CASRPQSGANVLTF
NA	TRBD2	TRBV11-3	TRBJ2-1	TGTGCCAGCAGCCGAAGCGGGGGGGTGGTCAGCAATGAGCAGTTCTTC	CASSRSGGVVSNEQFF
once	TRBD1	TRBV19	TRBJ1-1	TGTGCCAGTAAGAACAGGGGCACTGAAGCTTTCTTT	CASKNRGTEAFF
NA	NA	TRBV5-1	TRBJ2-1	TGCGCCAGCAGCTTGAGGGCGGGAAGCAATGAGCAGTTCTTC	CASSLRAGSNEQFF
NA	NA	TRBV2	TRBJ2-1	TGTGCCAGCAGTCTAAACCGGGAGTCGGTCAATGAGCAGTTCTTC	CASSLNRESVNEQFF
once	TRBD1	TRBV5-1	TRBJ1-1	TGCGCCAGCAGAAGACGACAGGGGACTGAAGCTTTCTTT	CASRRRQGTEAFF
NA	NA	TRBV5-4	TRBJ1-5	TGTGCCAGCAGCTTCGGCGGGAATAGCAATCAGCCCCAGCATTTT	CASSFGGNSNQPQHF
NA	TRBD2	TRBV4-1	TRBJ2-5	TGCGCCAGCAGCTGGGGACTAGCCAACCAAGAGACCCAGTACTTC	CASSWGLANQETQYF
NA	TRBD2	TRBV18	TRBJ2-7	TGTGCCAGCTCACCCTCCGGGACTAGCATCTACGAGCAGTACTTC	CASSPSGTSIYEQYF
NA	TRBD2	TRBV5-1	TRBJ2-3	TGCGCCACAAGCGGGATGAGGGATACGCAGTATTTT	CATSGMRDTQYF
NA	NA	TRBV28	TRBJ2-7	TGTGCCAGCAGACAGGGCTACTACGAGCAGTACTTC	CASRQGYYEQYF
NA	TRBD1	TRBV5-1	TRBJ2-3	TGCGCCAGCAGCTTATCGACAGGGGGAAGAAATACGCAGTATTTT	CASSLSTGGRNTQYF
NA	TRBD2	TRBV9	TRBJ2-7	TGTGCCAGCAGCCGAGAGACTAGCGGGAGCATTTACGAGCAGTACTTC	CASSRETSGSIYEQYF
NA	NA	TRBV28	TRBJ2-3	TGTGCCAGCAGTCCCGGGTTGGATACGCAGTATTTT	CASSPGLDTQYF
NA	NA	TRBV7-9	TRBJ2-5	TGTGCCAGCATCGCACTCAGGGTAGAGACCCAGTACTTC	CASIALRVETQYF
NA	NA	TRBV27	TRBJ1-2	TGTGCCAGCAGTGACTTCTCGGGGGGGGGCAGGGGCTATGGCTACACCTTC	CASSDFSGGGRGYGYTF
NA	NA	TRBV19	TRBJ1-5	TGTGCCAGTAGTCAGGCCGGTCCAAGCAATCAGCCCCAGCATTTT	CASSQAGPSNQPQHF
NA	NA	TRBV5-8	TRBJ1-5	TGTGCCAGCAGCAGGGACACCTTCAATCAGCCCCAGCATTTT	CASSRDTFNQPQHF
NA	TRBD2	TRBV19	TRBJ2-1	TGTGCCAGTAGTATAGGACTAGCGGGGGCCTACAATGAGCAGTTCTTC	CASSIGLAGAYNEQFF
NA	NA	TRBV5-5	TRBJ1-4	TGTGCCAGCAGCTTGGAGGGGATAGAAAAACTGTTTTTT	CASSLEGIEKLFF
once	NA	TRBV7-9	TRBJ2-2	TGTGCCAGCAGCCCCAGGGTTATCGGGGAGCTGTTTTTT	CASSPRVIGELFF
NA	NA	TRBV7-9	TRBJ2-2	TGTGCCAGCAGCTCAACTTTCCAGGGAATTGGCGGGGAGCTGTTTTTT	CASSSTFQGIGGELFF
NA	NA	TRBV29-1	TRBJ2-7	TGCAGCGTCGCTTCGGAGAACTACGAGCAGTACTTC	CSVASENYEQYF
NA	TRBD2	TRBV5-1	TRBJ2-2	TGCGCCAGCAGCTTGACTAGCGGGAGGGCCGGGGAGCTGTTTTTT	CASSLTSGRAGELFF
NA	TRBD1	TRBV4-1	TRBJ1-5	TGCGCCAGCAGCCAAGCGCAGGGGGTGTATCAGCCCCAGCATTTT	CASSQAQGVYQPQHF
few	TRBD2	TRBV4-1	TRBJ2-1	TGCGCCAGCGCGGCTCTAGCGGGGTCCTACAATGAGCAGTTCTTC	CASAALAGSYNEQFF
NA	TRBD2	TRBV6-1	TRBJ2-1	TGTGCCAGCAGTGAGACTAGCGGGAGCCTAGTGGATGAGCAGTTCTTC	CASSETSGSLVDEQFF
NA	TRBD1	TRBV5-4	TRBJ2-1	TGTGCCAGCAGCTGGACAGGGTTGCTGAATGAGCAGTTCTTC	CASSWTGLLNEQFF
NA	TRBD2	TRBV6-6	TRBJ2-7	TGTGCCTCCGAGAGCGGGGGGGGATACGAGCAGTACTTC	CASESGGGYEQYF
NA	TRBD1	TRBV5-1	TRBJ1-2	TGCGCCAGCAGCTTAGGGACAGGAGCGTATGGCTACACCTTC	CASSLGTGAYGYTF
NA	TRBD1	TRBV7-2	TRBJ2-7	TGTGCCAGCAGCTTAGGGACAGGGGGCAGAGAGCAGTACTTC	CASSLGTGGREQYF